This record covers a single T cell receptor (beta chain). The sample originates from a study of blood T cell repertoires in COVID-19. Background on the study: COVID-19 samples from acute and convalescent phases originated in the United States, Italy and Spain. Sources were T cells, B-cell-depleted T cells, or PBMCs; the material itself was cDNA or gDNA.

There are 17 residues in the CDR3. V lost 1 base and J lost 0; bases outside the gene matches: 4. Germline loops: CDR1 MGHDK, CDR2 SYGVNS. As originally analysed: Counts of nucleated cells, estimated from reference gene primer amplification, were obtained. The data were produced by immunoSEQ multiplex PCR, yet TCRdb's version contains in-frame clones alone and is incomplete. Clonal size and the V and J genes are those of that table, whereas D and trimming came from the DNA. The data hold almost 250,000 clones, with approximately 86% observed a single time. V usage is TRBV25-1 and J usage is TRBJ2-2; 8 bases line up with TRBD1. Sequenced input: peripheral blood. This receptor was identified in a woman in her fifties or sixties who had recovered from COVID-19. The CDR3 DNA reads TGTGCCAGCAGTGAATGGTGGACAGGGACGAACACCGGGGAGCTGTTTTTT. Its protein product is CASSEWWTGTNTGELFF.